These 2 T cell receptor beta chains were all obtained from the same sample, sequenced in a study of blood T cell repertoires in COVID-19. Assay used: immunoSEQ multiplex PCR; TCRdb lists only in-frame clones, some missing. Of 300,000 or so clones listed, 87% are singletons. Material for sequencing was peripheral blood. These receptors came from a woman between 40 and 55 years old who had recovered from COVID-19.

The chain carries TRBV5-1 and TRBJ2-7; tentative D call: TRBD2 (6 bases). V was shortened by 0 bases and J by 2 bases, with 12 bases between the two germline ends. Germline loops: CDR1 SGHRS, CDR2 YFSETQ. This CDR3 is built from 15 residues. CDR3 DNA: TGCGCCAGCAGCTTGGCCATCCCGGGAGCCTACGAGCAGTACTTC. Protein: CASSLAIPGAYEQYF.

The V and J genes are TRBV19 and TRBJ2-5; 9 nucleotides align to TRBD1. Germline V lookup: CDR1 LNHDA, CDR2 SQIVND (reference sequence). J gave up 9 bases and V 5 bases, and 4 bases lay outside the gene matches. The CDR3 is 12 residues long. The CDR3 DNA is TGTGCCAGTAGTTCAGGGGACAGGGCCCAGTACTTC. Translated: CASSSGDRAQYF.